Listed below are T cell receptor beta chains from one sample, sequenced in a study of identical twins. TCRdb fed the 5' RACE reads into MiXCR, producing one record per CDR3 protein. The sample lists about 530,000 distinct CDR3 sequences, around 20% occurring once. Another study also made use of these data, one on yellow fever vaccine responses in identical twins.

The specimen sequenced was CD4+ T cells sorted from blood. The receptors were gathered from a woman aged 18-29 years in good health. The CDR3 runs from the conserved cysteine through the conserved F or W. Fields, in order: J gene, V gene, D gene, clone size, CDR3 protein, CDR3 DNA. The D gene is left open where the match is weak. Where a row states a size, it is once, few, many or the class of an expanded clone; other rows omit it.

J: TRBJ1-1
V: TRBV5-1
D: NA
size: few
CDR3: CASGGDGFNTEAFF
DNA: TGCGCCAGCGGGGGGGACGGATTCAACACTGAAGCTTTCTTT

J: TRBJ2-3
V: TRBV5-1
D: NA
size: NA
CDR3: CASSLVTQDTQYF
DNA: TGCGCCAGCAGCTTGGTGACTCAGGATACGCAGTATTTT

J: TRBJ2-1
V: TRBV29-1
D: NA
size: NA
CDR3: CSVGPGELEGMQFF
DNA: TGCAGCGTAGGACCCGGGGAGCTAGAGGGGATGCAGTTCTTC

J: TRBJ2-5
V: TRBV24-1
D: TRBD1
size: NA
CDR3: CATSDRQGLKETQYF
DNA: TGTGCCACCAGTGATCGACAGGGCTTAAAAGAGACCCAGTACTTC

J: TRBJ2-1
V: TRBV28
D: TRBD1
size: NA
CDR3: CASSLRQGTYNEQFF
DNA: TGTGCCAGCAGTTTGCGACAGGGTACCTACAATGAGCAGTTCTTC

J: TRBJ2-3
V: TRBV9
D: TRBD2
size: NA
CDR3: CASSVDIAGGHLDTQYF
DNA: TGTGCCAGCAGCGTAGACATAGCGGGGGGGCACCTAGATACGCAGTATTTT

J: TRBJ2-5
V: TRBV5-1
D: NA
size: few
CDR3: CASTFQSLGEETQYF
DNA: TGCGCCAGCACCTTCCAAAGCTTGGGAGAAGAGACCCAGTACTTC

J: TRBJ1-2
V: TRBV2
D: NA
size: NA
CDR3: CASMSQALYGYTF
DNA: TGTGCCAGCATGAGTCAGGCCCTCTATGGCTACACCTTC

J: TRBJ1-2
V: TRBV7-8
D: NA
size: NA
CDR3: CASSLIGSPNYGYTF
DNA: TGTGCCAGCAGCTTGATTGGCAGCCCTAACTATGGCTACACCTTC

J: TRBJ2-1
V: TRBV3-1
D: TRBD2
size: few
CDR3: CASSLWGSGDKDEQFF
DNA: TGTGCCAGCAGCCTCTGGGGGAGCGGGGATAAGGATGAGCAGTTCTTC

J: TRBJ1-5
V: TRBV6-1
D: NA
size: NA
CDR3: CASSETSAISSQPQHF
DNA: TGTGCCAGCAGTGAAACTTCGGCCATCAGTTCGCAGCCCCAGCATTTT

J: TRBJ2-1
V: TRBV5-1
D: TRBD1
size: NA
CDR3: CASSVDRVGDNEQFF
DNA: TGCGCCAGCAGCGTGGACAGGGTTGGGGACAATGAGCAGTTCTTC

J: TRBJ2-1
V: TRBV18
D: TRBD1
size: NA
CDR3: CASSPGVQGIDEQFF
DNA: TGTGCCAGCTCACCAGGTGTACAGGGGATAGATGAGCAGTTCTTC

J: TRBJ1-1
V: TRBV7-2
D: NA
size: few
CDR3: CASSPKVQGLMAFF
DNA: TGTGCCAGCAGTCCAAAGGTCCAGGGCCTGATGGCTTTCTTT

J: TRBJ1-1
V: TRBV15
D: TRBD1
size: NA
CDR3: CATSSRSGGAFF
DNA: TGTGCCACCAGCTCCCGATCAGGGGGTGCTTTCTTT

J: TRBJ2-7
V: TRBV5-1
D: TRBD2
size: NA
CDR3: CASSRTGTSGPYYEQYF
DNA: TGCGCCAGCAGCAGAACCGGGACTAGCGGGCCTTACTACGAGCAGTACTTC

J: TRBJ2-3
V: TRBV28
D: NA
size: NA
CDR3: CASNSKPLTDTQYF
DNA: TGTGCCAGCAACAGTAAACCGCTCACAGATACGCAGTATTTT

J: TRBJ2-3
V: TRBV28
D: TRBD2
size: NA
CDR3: CASSLPGGTQYF
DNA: TGTGCCAGCAGCCTACCGGGGGGTACGCAGTATTTT

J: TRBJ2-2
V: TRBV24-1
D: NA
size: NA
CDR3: CATSDSWGANTGELFF
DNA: TGTGCCACCAGTGATTCGTGGGGCGCGAACACCGGGGAGCTGTTTTTT

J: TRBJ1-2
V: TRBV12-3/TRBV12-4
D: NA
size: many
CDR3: CASSLAGPTGGYTF
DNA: TGTGCCAGCAGTTTAGCGGGACCAACGGGCGGCTACACCTTC

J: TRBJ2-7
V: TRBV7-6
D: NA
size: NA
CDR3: CASSSRGIGYEQYF
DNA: TGTGCCAGCAGCTCCCGGGGGATCGGCTACGAGCAGTACTTC

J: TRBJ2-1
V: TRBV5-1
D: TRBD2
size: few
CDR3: CASSVAGSYNEQFF
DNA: TGCGCCAGCAGCGTAGCGGGGTCCTACAATGAGCAGTTCTTC

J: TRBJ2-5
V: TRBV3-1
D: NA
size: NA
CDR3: CASSQDQVRETQYF
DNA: TGTGCCAGCAGCCAAGATCAAGTTCGAGAGACCCAGTACTTC

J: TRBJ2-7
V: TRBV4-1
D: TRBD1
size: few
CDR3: CASSRPGQTTEQYF
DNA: TGCGCCAGCAGTAGACCGGGACAGACAACCGAGCAGTACTTC

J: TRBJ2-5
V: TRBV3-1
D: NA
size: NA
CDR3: CASSQDVKTQYF
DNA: TGTGCCAGCAGCCAAGATGTCAAGACCCAGTACTTC

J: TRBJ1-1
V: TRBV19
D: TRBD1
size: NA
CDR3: CASSLGTGGLRTEAFF
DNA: TGTGCCAGTAGCCTCGGGACAGGGGGCCTCCGCACTGAAGCTTTCTTT

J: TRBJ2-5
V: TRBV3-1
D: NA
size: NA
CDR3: CASSQARVAETQYF
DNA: TGTGCCAGCAGCCAAGCCAGGGTGGCAGAGACCCAGTACTTC

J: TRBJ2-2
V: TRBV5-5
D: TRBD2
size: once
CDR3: CASSLGLAGGVNTGELFF
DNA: TGTGCCAGCAGCTTGGGACTAGCGGGAGGAGTAAACACCGGGGAGCTGTTTTTT

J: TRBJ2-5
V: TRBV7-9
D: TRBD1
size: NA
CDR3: CASSLTQGARETQYF
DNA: TGTGCCAGCAGCTTAACCCAGGGGGCGCGGGAGACCCAGTACTTC

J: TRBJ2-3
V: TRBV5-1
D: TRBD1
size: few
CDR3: CASKGDRWADTQYF
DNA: TGCGCCAGCAAAGGGGACAGGTGGGCGGATACGCAGTATTTT